This T cell receptor beta chain was recorded in a study of shared clonotypes between healthy human individuals. Whole-study findings and limits: Approximately 5% was the fraction of naive CD4 clonotypes found shared across a few donors. Non-shared clonotypes were found to have lower generation probabilities than the clonotypes that were shared by all four of the sorted-subset donors. Despite large depth, sorted-subset datasets appeared incompletely sequenced.

Remarks on this clone: Its matching antigen is unknown.

Sequencing was performed with immunoSEQ multiplex PCR; in TCRdb, only in-frame clones are kept and a portion is missing. The sample yields around 1.4 million clones, 97% to 99% seen once. The sequence came from a man in his thirties or forties in good health. The sample consisted of naive CD4+ T cells sorted from blood. Sample subset: CD45RA+ positively selected.

The CDR3 DNA sequence: TGTGCCAGCACCAGGTCTAGGGGGGCTACCGGGGAGCTGTTTTTT. This gives the protein CASTRSRGATGELFF. This chain links TRBV6-5 with TRBJ2-2; D could derive from TRBD1 or TRBD2 (6 bases each). This CDR3 is built from 15 residues. V was cut by 7 bases and J by 5 bases, with 17 bases left in between. The germline CDR1 and CDR2 sequences are MNHEY and SVGAGI.